This record covers a single TCR beta chain. Its antigen is unidentified. CDR3 length equals 11 residues. Trimming removed 0 bases at V and 7 bases at J, with 5 bases between. Germline V gives CDR1 SGHRS, CDR2 YFSETQ. Patients who had autoimmune disease history or got systemic immunosuppression were left out. The source of the sample is a study of OX40 agonist ivuxolimab in advanced cancers. TCRdb keeps only in-frame clones here, not all; method: immunoSEQ multiplex PCR. The sample contains 72,000 or so clones, around 82% of which appear only once. The study, taken as a whole, reports: Relative to CD4+, CD8+ T cells held more expanded clones on average. CD4+ and CD8+ T cells in blood underwent clonal expansion by week 6 at 0.1 to 3.0 mg/kg.

This sample comprised CD4+ or CD8+ T cells sorted from blood, obtained in a trial of the OX40 agonist ivuxolimab. The rearrangement joins TRBV5-1 to TRBJ2-7, with unresolved D. The origin of this receptor is an adult with an advanced solid tumor such as melanoma, head and neck, liver or kidney cancer. Written as DNA, the CDR3 is TGCGCCAGCAGCTTGGAGGTTGAGCAGTACTTC. This translates into CASSLEVEQYF.